Below, 23 T cell receptor beta chains from the same sample are listed, as sequenced in a study of post-analysis software for immune sequencing data. Unique molecular identifiers featured in each of the TCR beta cDNA libraries. Each CDR3 protein is one row after TCRdb ran MiXCR on the PCR reads. The sample has hundreds of thousands of distinct CDR3 sequences, 55% to 60% seen once. The antigens for these receptors are not known. Study-wide findings and caveats: Roughly five TRBV segments were more frequent in patients than controls; TRBV5-6, TRBV5-1 and TRBV20-1 belonged to this group.

Sequences were obtained from blood. The receptors derive from a girl aged 2-10 years with multiple sclerosis.

The CDR3 DNA reads as TGTGCCTGCGCGGGGGTGGGATCCTACAATGAGCAGTTCTTC. Amino acids: CACAGVGSYNEQFF. The chain is built from TRBV28 and TRBJ2-1, with 7 bases that match TRBD2. The V gene end was trimmed by 11 bases and the J gene end by 1 base; junction bases not matched to a gene: 8. This CDR3 contains 14 residues. The germline V gene has CDR1 MDHEN and CDR2 SYDVKM.

This rearrangement joins TRBV2 to TRBJ2-7; no reliable D call. This CDR3 has 11 residues. Germline V gives CDR1 SNHLY, CDR2 FYNNEI. V was cut by 1 base and J by 5 bases, with 3 bases left in between. CDR3 protein: CASSEGNEQYF. DNA for the CDR3: TGTGCCAGCAGTGAAGGTAACGAGCAGTACTTC.

The chain recombines TRBV30 with TRBJ1-2; a possible D gene is TRBD1 (6 bases). The CDR3 has 13 residues. The V end lost 5 bases, the J end lost 0 bases, and 10 bases lay between the germline ends. Germline CDR1 and CDR2: GTSNPN and SVGIG (reference sequence). CDR3 nucleotide sequence: TGTGCCTGGCAGGGGTCGGCTAACTATGGCTACACCTTC. Translating gives CAWQGSANYGYTF. The variable domain in full, with the rest retrieved from reference TRBV30 and TRBJ1-2, is SQTIHQWPATLVQPVGSPLSLECTVEGTSNPNLYWYRQAAGRGLQLLFYSVGIGQISSEVPQNLSASRPQDRQFILSSKKLLLSDSGFYLCAWQGSANYGYTFGSGTRLTVV.

This clonotype was detected a few times. The chain joins TRBV12-3 or TRBV12-4 to TRBJ2-5; TRBD2 matches at 7 bases. The CDR3 is 14 amino acids. The V segment lost 4 bases and the J segment 4 bases; nucleotides outside the gene matches: 6. The CDR3 DNA reads TGTGCCAGCAGTTGGAGGGTAGCGGGAGAGACCCAGTACTTC. Translating gives CASSWRVAGETQYF.

The rearrangement uses TRBV29-1 and TRBJ2-2; 8 bases are shared with TRBD1. The CDR3 has 14 residues. V lost 7 bases to trimming and J lost 2 bases; unmatched junction nucleotides: 6. From germline, CDR1 is SQVTM and CDR2 ANQGSEA. CDR3 in amino acids: CSGRTGPNTGELFF. CDR3 nucleotides: TGCAGCGGAAGGACAGGGCCCAACACCGGGGAGCTGTTTTTT.

The CDR3 loop reads CASSLQYSETQYF. CDR3 bases: TGCGCCAGCAGCTTGCAATATTCAGAGACCCAGTACTTC. J is TRBJ2-5 and V is TRBV5-1, with unresolved D. The germline CDR1 and CDR2 sequences are SGHRS and YFSETQ. The CDR3 contains 13 residues. Trimming pared 1 base from V and 4 bases from J, leaving 8 bases between. Variable domain in full (rest from reference TRBV5-1 and TRBJ2-5): KAGVTQTPRYLIKTRGQQVTLSCSPISGHRSVSWYQQTPGQGLQFLFEYFSETQRNKGNFPGRFSGRQFSNSRSEMNVSTLELGDSALYLCASSLQYSETQYFGPGTRLLVL.

The CDR3 bases are TGTGCCAGCAGCAATGGACAGGGCGGCTCACCCCTCCACTTT. As protein: CASSNGQGGSPLHF. The V gene is TRBV6-5, the J gene TRBJ1-6; TRBD1 agrees at 8 bases. Germline loops: CDR1 MNHEY, CDR2 SVGAGI. V was clipped by 6 bases and J by 10 bases; unmatched bases: 8. This CDR3 spans 14 amino acids.

The chain couples TRBV29-1 to TRBJ2-5; 7 positions agree with TRBD2. The germline V gene encodes CDR1 SQVTM and CDR2 ANQGSEA. Trimming took 7 bases from V and 11 from J; bases not matched to a gene: 19. The CDR3 spans 14 residues. The CDR3: CSAMQGTERGGQYF. Written as DNA, the CDR3 is TGCAGCGCAATGCAGGGAACCGAACGGGGAGGGCAGTACTTC.

This sequence joins TRBV6-2 or TRBV6-3 and TRBJ2-7, with D tentatively TRBD2 (6 bases). V was pared by 6 bases and J by 7 bases, with 16 bases between. The CDR3 runs to 13 residues. The germline V gene encodes CDR1 MNHEY and CDR2 SVGEGT. CDR3 sequence (DNA): TGTGCCAGCAGCCGAACGGGAGTAAGGGAGCAGTACTTC. Its translation: CASSRTGVREQYF.

This chain joins TRBV11-2 and TRBJ2-5, with D possibly being TRBD1 (6 bases). Deletions cut 5 bases from V and 1 base from J, with 11 bases between. The CDR3 runs to 14 residues. Looked up from germline, CDR1 is SGHAT and CDR2 is FQNNGV. The CDR3 loop is CASSTRQVQETQYF. The CDR3 coding sequence is TGTGCCAGCAGCACGCGACAGGTCCAAGAGACCCAGTACTTC.

This sequence joins TRBV29-1 and TRBJ2-1; TRBD2 matches at 10 bases. The V gene's germline CDR1 is SQVTM and CDR2 ANQGSEA. The CDR3 extends over 16 amino acids. The J segment lost 6 bases and the V segment lost 4 bases, leaving 12 bases of the junction unmatched. This CDR3 is CSVVGLLAGASNEQFF. CDR3 nucleotides: TGCAGCGTTGTGGGCCTTCTAGCGGGAGCTAGCAATGAGCAGTTCTTC.

A remark on this clonotype: Germline is not matched at one junction end, which may reflect a read error. V is TRBV4-1 and J is TRBJ2-1; 7 bases fit TRBD2. The CDR3 contains 18 residues. Germline V CDR1 and CDR2: MGHRA, YSYEKL. In DNA form, the CDR3 reads TGCGCCAGCGGCCAAGATACGGGCGCACGGGGAGGGGACAATGAGCAGTTCTTC. This translates into CASGQDTGARGGDNEQFF.

The sample holds a few counts of this clonotype. This sequence joins TRBV29-1 and TRBJ2-5; D not resolved. This CDR3 is built from 12 residues. V was trimmed by 4 bases and J by 2 bases, leaving 8 bases between them. The germline V gene has CDR1 SQVTM and CDR2 ANQGSEA. The CDR3 bases are TGCAGCGTTGCACCGTTACAAGAGACCCAGTACTTC. The encoded protein is CSVAPLQETQYF.

This chain connects TRBV2 to TRBJ2-1; no clear D. The CDR3 totals 16 residues. Trimming took off 7 bases at V and 0 bases at J, with 16 bases between the two ends. Germline loops: CDR1 SNHLY, CDR2 FYNNEI. This chain's CDR3 is CASNGGGPSSYNEQFF. Written as DNA, the CDR3 is TGTGCCAGCAATGGCGGTGGCCCCAGCTCCTACAATGAGCAGTTCTTC.

Note on this clonotype: Sequence at one end of the junction differs from germline and may be a read error. This rearrangement joins TRBV5-1 to TRBJ2-6, with D unclear. CDR1 is SGHRS and CDR2 is YFSETQ in the germline V gene. CDR3 size: 15 residues. CDR3 sequence: CANSLDLSGANVLTF. The CDR3 DNA sequence: TGCGCCAACAGCTTGGATTTATCTGGGGCCAACGTCCTGACTTTC.

The chain is built from TRBV29-1 and TRBJ1-2, with D uncertain. Per germline, CDR1 SQVTM and CDR2 ANQGSEA. Trimming stripped 6 bases from V and 1 base from J, with 21 bases between. The CDR3 has 16 residues. The CDR3 protein is CSVLVRRTALNYGYTF. The CDR3 DNA reads TGCAGCGTCCTCGTGAGGCGCACAGCCCTTAACTATGGCTACACCTTC.

The gene calls are TRBV29-1 and TRBJ2-1; 9 bases are shared with TRBD1. After removal of 4 bases from V and 8 bases from J, the junction contained 0 bases not matched to a gene. Germline CDR1 SQVTM, CDR2 ANQGSEA. This CDR3 has 11 amino acids. CDR3 in DNA: TGCAGCGTTGGGACAGGGGATGAGCAGTTCTTC. Protein sequence: CSVGTGDEQFF.

The chain has TRBV7-2 and TRBJ2-3; TRBD2 aligns across 9 bases. V lost 0 bases to trimming and J lost 2 bases; unmatched junction nucleotides: 6. Per the germline V gene, CDR1 is SGHTA and CDR2 is FQGNSA. This CDR3 is 17 amino acids long. The CDR3: CASSLALAGPSTDTQYF. Written as DNA, the CDR3 is TGTGCCAGCAGCTTAGCGCTAGCGGGGCCGTCCACAGATACGCAGTATTTT.

The chain recombines TRBV20-1 with TRBJ1-5, with a weak D call TRBD1 (6 bases). The CDR3 has 13 amino acids. Trimming took 4 bases from V and 7 from J, leaving 14 bases between them. Germline CDR1 reads DFQATT; CDR2 reads SNEGSKA (reference sequence). The CDR3 region is CSAKIQGDQPQHF. The CDR3 bases are TGCAGTGCTAAGATACAGGGAGACCAGCCCCAGCATTTT.

A note on this clonotype: Mismatch with germline at one junction end may stem from a read error. The chain employs TRBV7-7 and TRBJ2-5, with 10 positions matching TRBD2. CDR3 length: 14 residues. CDR1 SSHAT and CDR2 FNYEAQ come from the germline V gene (reference sequence). The CDR3 coding sequence is TGTGCTAGCAGCCCAGCGGGAGGGCGAGAGACCCAGTACTTC. Protein sequence: CASSPAGGRETQYF.

DNA of the CDR3: TGTGCCAGCACAATTCCCGGGACAGGGCATTGGGGCTATGGCTACACCTTC. Translation: CASTIPGTGHWGYGYTF. This chain joins TRBV28 and TRBJ1-2; 9 nucleotides match TRBD1. Germline V gives CDR1 MDHEN, CDR2 SYDVKM. The CDR3 sequence is 17 residues long. V lost 7 bases to trimming and J lost 4 bases; unmatched junction nucleotides: 16.

The V call is TRBV6-5, the J call TRBJ1-5; D is unresolved. The CDR3 length is 14 residues. The germline gives CDR1 MNHEY, CDR2 SVGAGI. Trimming cost V 0 bases and J 6 bases, with 9 bases left between them. This CDR3 is CASSYSGRAQPQHF. The CDR3 DNA reads TGTGCCAGCAGTTACTCTGGTCGGGCTCAGCCCCAGCATTTT.

As regards this clonotype: Sequence at one end of the junction differs from germline and may be a read error. The rearrangement links TRBV7-9 to TRBJ1-4; possibly TRBD1 for D (5 bases). The CDR3 runs to 16 residues. Germline loops: CDR1 SEHNR, CDR2 FQNEAQ (reference sequence). The CDR3 protein is CASSFGTAHLNEELFF. The CDR3 coding sequence is TGTGCCAGCAGCTTTGGGACGGCTCACCTTAATGAAGAACTGTTTTTT.